Following are 10 T cell receptor beta chains from one sample sequenced in a study of cytotoxic CD8 clonotypes in ibrutinib-treated CLL. TCRdb keeps only in-frame clones here, not all; method: immunoSEQ multiplex PCR. The sample consists of 250,000 to 350,000 clones, about 72% of them appearing once. The sequencing here drew on PBMCs, taken at disease progression, from a patient treated with ibrutinib. These receptors were obtained from a human donor with chronic lymphocytic leukemia.

V usage is TRBV5-4 and J usage is TRBJ2-5; 9 bases match TRBD1. The length of the CDR3 is 15 residues. In germline, CDR1 is SGHNT, CDR2 YYREEE (reference sequence). Losses at the gene ends were 3 bases for V and 1 base for J; bases not matched to a gene: 4. The CDR3 loop is CASSSDRGFQETQYF. CDR3 coding DNA: TGTGCCAGCAGCTCGGACAGGGGCTTCCAAGAGACCCAGTACTTC.

V and J are TRBV4-1 and TRBJ2-7; 9 nucleotides line up with TRBD2. Germline CDR1 and CDR2: MGHRA and YSYEKL. CDR3 length: 18 residues. V was clipped by 4 bases and J by 2 bases; unmatched bases: 15. CDR3 loop: CASSPVLQSGGFTYEQYF. In DNA, the CDR3 is TGCGCCAGCAGCCCAGTTTTGCAAAGCGGGGGGTTTACCTACGAGCAGTACTTC.

This clone was detected only once. The genes are TRBV11-3 and TRBJ2-1, with D hard to call. The CDR3 runs to 13 residues. Germline-derived CDR1 and CDR2 are SGHNT and YENEEA. V lost 5 bases and J 10 bases, leaving 15 bases between the germline ends. The CDR3 protein is CASSISGSWEQFF. CDR3 nucleotide sequence: TGTGCCAGCAGCATATCCGGGTCCTGGGAGCAGTTCTTC.

V is TRBV5-1 and J is TRBJ1-2, with 11 bases matching TRBD1. V lost 1 base and J lost 8; bases outside the gene matches: 7. This CDR3 comprises 15 residues. The germline V gene has CDR1 SGHRS and CDR2 YFSETQ. The CDR3 nucleotides read TGCGCCAGCAGCTTGCCAGGACAGGGGGCAGGAGGCTACACCTTC. This encodes CASSLPGQGAGGYTF.

The chain uses TRBV29-1 and TRBJ2-6, with D maybe TRBD2 (5 bases). CDR1 SQVTM and CDR2 ANQGSEA come from the germline V gene. Trimming removed 4 bases at V and 1 base at J, with 14 bases between. This CDR3 spans 16 amino acids. CDR3 nucleotide sequence: TGCAGCGTTGCACCAGGAGGCAGTTCTGGGGCCAACGTCCTGACTTTC. Its translation is CSVAPGGSSGANVLTF. Full variable domain (remainder filled in from reference TRBV29-1 and TRBJ2-6): SAVISQKPSRDICQRGTSLTIQCQVDSQVTMMFWYRQQPGQSLTLIATANQGSEATYESGFVIDKFPISRPNLTFSTLTVSNMSPEDSSIYLCSVAPGGSSGANVLTFGAGSRLTVL.

The chain uses TRBV28 and TRBJ2-7; 12 bases are shared with TRBD2. This CDR3 region has 15 residues. V lost 6 bases to trimming and J lost 0 bases; unmatched junction nucleotides: 3. Germline V lookup: CDR1 MDHEN, CDR2 SYDVKM. The CDR3 protein is CASRLTSGSSYEQYF. The DNA for the CDR3 is TGTGCCAGCAGACTGACTAGCGGGAGCTCCTACGAGCAGTACTTC.

The rearrangement joins TRBV4-2 to TRBJ1-6; weak D call: TRBD1 (5 bases). Germline V gene sequence: CDR1 LGHNA, CDR2 YNFKEQ. V lost 4 bases, J lost 7 bases, and 26 bases lay in between. This CDR3 has 19 residues. The CDR3 spells CASSLFGTTPTRMNSPLHF. The CDR3 DNA is TGTGCCAGCAGCCTTTTCGGGACCACTCCAACACGTATGAATTCACCCCTCCACTTT.

V is TRBV7-3 and J is TRBJ2-7; TRBD1 might be the D (6 bases). The CDR3 contains 15 residues. V lost 0 bases, J lost 3 bases, and 12 bases lay in between. Germline assignment: CDR1 SGHTA and CDR2 FQGTGA. The CDR3 spells CASSLTGRGIYEQYF. Written as DNA, the CDR3 is TGTGCCAGCAGCTTAACGGGCAGGGGTATCTACGAGCAGTACTTC. Complete variable domain (other parts from reference TRBV7-3 and TRBJ2-7): GAGVSQTPSNKVTEKGKYVELRCDPISGHTALYWYRQSLGQGPEFLIYFQGTGAADDSGLPNDRFFAVRPEGSVSTLKIQRTERGDSAVYLCASSLTGRGIYEQYFGPGTRLTVT.

The rearrangement links TRBV7-6 to TRBJ2-1; D unresolved. This CDR3 is 16 amino acids long. The germline V gene has CDR1 SGHVS and CDR2 FNYEAQ. V gave up 1 base and J gave up 0 bases, with 10 bases separating them. This CDR3 is CASSLGPGPSYNEQFF. The CDR3 DNA follows: TGTGCCAGCAGCTTAGGGCCCGGGCCCTCCTACAATGAGCAGTTCTTC.

This rearrangement joins TRBV4-1 to TRBJ2-7, with D possibly TRBD1 on 6 matching bases. Trimming took 0 bases from V and 3 from J, leaving 12 bases between them. Germline V lookup: CDR1 MGHRA, CDR2 YSYEKL. The CDR3 has 15 residues. The CDR3, as DNA: TGCGCCAGCAGCCAAGAAGGGACACTTGACTACGAGCAGTACTTC. Its protein product is CASSQEGTLDYEQYF.